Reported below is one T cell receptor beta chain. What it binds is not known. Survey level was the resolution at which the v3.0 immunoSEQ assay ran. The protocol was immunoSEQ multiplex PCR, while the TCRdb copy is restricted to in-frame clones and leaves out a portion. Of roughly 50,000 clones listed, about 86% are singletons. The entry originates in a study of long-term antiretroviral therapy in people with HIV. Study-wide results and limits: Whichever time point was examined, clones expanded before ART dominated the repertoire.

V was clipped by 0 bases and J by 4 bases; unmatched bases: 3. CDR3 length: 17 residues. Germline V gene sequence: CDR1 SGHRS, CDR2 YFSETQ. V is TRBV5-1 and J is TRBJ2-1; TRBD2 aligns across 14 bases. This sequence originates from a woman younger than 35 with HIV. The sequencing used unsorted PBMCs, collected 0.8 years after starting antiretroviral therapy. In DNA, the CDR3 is TGCGCCAGCAGCTTGGGACTAGCGGGAGGGATATACAATGAGCAGTTCTTC. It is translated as CASSLGLAGGIYNEQFF.